Listed here are 5 T cell receptor beta chains from one sample, sequenced in a study of vaccination effects on CD4 cells after COVID-19. Expansion with viral peptide pools was applied to antigen-specific CD4+ T cells by the ViraFEST assay prior to sequencing. Following a roughly 11-day culture, CD4+ T cells were purified. Each vaccine recipient was nucleocapsid antibody negative and had no prior SARS-CoV-2 infection. TCRdb's copy holds only in-frame clones and misses some; the assay was immunoSEQ multiplex PCR. The sample lists approximately 70,000 clones, under 85% occurring once. The antigens for these receptors are not known. The starting material was CD4+ T cells from PBMCs cultured with HCoV-NL63 spike peptides, obtained before COVID-19 vaccination. The receptors originated from a human donor who received a COVID-19 vaccine.

The chain recombines TRBV30 with TRBJ2-5; D is tentatively TRBD1 or TRBD2 (6 bases each). V gave up 0 bases and J gave up 0 bases, with 8 bases separating them. The germline V gene has CDR1 GTSNPN and CDR2 SVGIG (reference sequence). The CDR3 extends over 14 amino acids. CDR3 nucleotides: TGTGCCTGGAGTGTAGGGGGGTACCAAGAGACCCAGTACTTC. This gives the protein CAWSVGGYQETQYF.

This clone appeared a single time. The rearrangement links TRBV5-1 to TRBJ2-3; no firm D call. The V and J ends lost 1 base and 6 bases respectively, with 9 bases between them. The germline V gene has CDR1 SGHRS and CDR2 YFSETQ. There are 13 residues in the CDR3. CDR3 amino acids: CASSLLGLDTQYF. CDR3 nucleotide sequence: TGCGCCAGCAGCTTGTTAGGGCTGGATACGCAGTATTTT.

The rearrangement uses TRBV7-3 and TRBJ2-5, with 7 positions matching TRBD1. The CDR3 is 15 residues long. Trimming removed 5 bases from V and 4 bases from J; junction bases left unmatched: 10. Germline V CDR1 and CDR2: SGHTA, FQGTGA. Written as DNA, the CDR3 is TGTGCCAGCAGCCCCAAGGCAGGGGGTAGAGAGACCCAGTACTTC. This translates into CASSPKAGGRETQYF.

This clone was counted between two and nine times. V and J are TRBV9 and TRBJ2-5; 9 nucleotides match TRBD1. Germline CDR1 and CDR2: SGDLS and YYNGEE. The CDR3 contains 14 residues. The junction had 8 bases not matched to a gene; V was cut back by 6 bases and J by 5 bases. The chain's CDR3 is CASTMGQGGETQYF. CDR3 in DNA: TGTGCCAGCACCATGGGACAGGGCGGGGAGACCCAGTACTTC.

The V gene is TRBV6-5, the J gene TRBJ1-2; unclear D gene. Germline V lookup: CDR1 MNHEY, CDR2 SVGAGI. The ends were cut back, 4 bases at V and 8 bases at J, with 14 bases in the middle. The CDR3 is made up of 13 amino acids. This CDR3 reads CASSSRQRQGYTF. Written as DNA, the CDR3 is TGTGCCAGCAGTTCTCGCCAACGTCAGGGCTACACCTTC.